The 10 T cell receptor beta chains below all came from one sample that was sequenced in a study of T cells in Graves' hyperthyroidism and ophthalmopathy. TCR beta CDR3 regions were amplified from RNA transcripts. The HTBI primer set was used in a first-round RT-PCR of the TCR CDR3. From the multiplex PCR reads, TCRdb called clonotypes with MiXCR, one entry per CDR3 protein. Counted here are about 600,000 distinct CDR3 sequences, around 15% occurring once; the ten biggest clones make up roughly 3.3%. The sequenced sample consisted of blood. These receptors were obtained from a woman aged 40 to 49 with Graves' ophthalmopathy.

This clonotype has only a few counts. The chain is built from TRBV19 and TRBJ1-5; possibly TRBD1 for D (6 bases). The CDR3 runs to 14 residues. Trimming pared 4 bases from V and 7 bases from J, leaving 14 bases between. Per germline, CDR1 LNHDA and CDR2 SQIVND (reference sequence). The CDR3, as DNA: TGTGCCAGTAGTAAAGACACAGGGTCCCAGCCCCAGCATTTT. It translates to CASSKDTGSQPQHF.

The table lists this clonotype with many counts. J is TRBJ2-7 and V is TRBV2; 7 positions agree with TRBD1. V dropped 8 bases and J dropped 3; count of bases not matched to a gene: 1. Germline V lookup: CDR1 SNHLY, CDR2 FYNNEI. The CDR3 contains 11 residues. The CDR3 DNA follows: TGTGCCAGCGGGGACAGCTACGAGCAGTACTTC. Its translation: CASGDSYEQYF.

This clonotype was counted between two and nine times. The V call is TRBV5-1, the J call TRBJ2-5; D remains unclear. Germline CDR1 and CDR2: SGHRS and YFSETQ. The V end lost 1 base, the J end lost 3 bases, and 13 bases lay between the germline ends. The CDR3 contains 15 residues. The CDR3 protein is CASSLFFANEETQYF. The CDR3 region has the DNA TGCGCCAGCAGCTTGTTTTTCGCGAACGAAGAGACCCAGTACTTC.

In this sample, this clonotype turned up many times. CDR3 bases: TGCGCCAGCAGCTCCCAGGGGGCTCCTAATGAAAAACTGTTTTTT. This encodes CASSSQGAPNEKLFF. The chain joins TRBV5-1 to TRBJ1-4, with 8 positions matching TRBD1. CDR1 and CDR2 from the germline V gene are SGHRS and YFSETQ. The CDR3 consists of 15 residues. V gave up 3 bases and J gave up 3 bases; unmatched junction bases: 4.

The chain uses TRBV5-1 and TRBJ2-5, with 9 bases fitting TRBD1. The trim removed 0 bases at V and 0 bases at J, leaving 12 bases unmatched. CDR1 SGHRS and CDR2 YFSETQ come from the germline V gene. This CDR3 has 19 amino acids. The DNA for the CDR3 is TGCGCCAGCAGCTTGGAGGGGGCCCTTGGGACAGGGTACCAAGAGACCCAGTACTTC. As protein: CASSLEGALGTGYQETQYF.

This clonotype appeared many times. The rearrangement links TRBV18 to TRBJ2-7, with D possibly being TRBD2 (5 bases). The V end was cut by 6 bases, the J end by 3 bases, with 15 bases between. The length of the CDR3 is 14 residues. Germline V gene data show CDR1 as KGHSH and CDR2 as LQKENI. The CDR3 loop is CASSPREGLYEQYF. The CDR3 coding sequence is TGTGCCAGCTCGCCCCGTGAAGGACTCTACGAGCAGTACTTC.

With respect to this clonotype: A much bigger clone sits one base away, suggesting this may be a read error. In this CDR3 the conserved last residue, phenylalanine or tryptophan, is missing, so a read error is likely. The V call is TRBV29-1, the J call TRBJ1-1, with TRBD1 identical over 9 bases. Looked up from germline, CDR1 is SQVTM and CDR2 is ANQGSEA. Trimming took 5 bases from V and 5 from J; bases not matched to a gene: 6. The CDR3 contains 13 residues. The DNA of the CDR3 is TGCAGCGTTACCGGACAGGGGCTGACTGAAGCTTTCCTT. It translates to CSVTGQGLTEAFL.

This chain links TRBV5-4 with TRBJ2-3, with 8 bases that match TRBD2. Germline CDR1 reads SGHNT; CDR2 reads YYREEE (reference sequence). The CDR3 loop spans 16 amino acids. V lost 2 bases to trimming and J lost 3 bases; unmatched junction nucleotides: 8. CDR3 loop: CASSFPAGDVTDTQYF. CDR3 in DNA: TGTGCCAGCAGCTTCCCAGCGGGAGACGTAACAGATACGCAGTATTTT.

The table lists this clonotype with a few counts. This rearrangement joins TRBV7-8 to TRBJ2-3, with D maybe TRBD1 (5 bases). Looked up from germline, CDR1 is SGHVS and CDR2 is FQNEAQ. The V end was cut by 5 bases, the J end by 3 bases, with 21 bases between. The CDR3 sequence is 17 residues long. DNA of the CDR3: TGTGCCAGCAGCCACACCGAGACAGTTTTCCGGACAGATACGCAGTATTTT. This translates into CASSHTETVFRTDTQYF. The full variable domain, rest sourced from reference TRBV7-8 and TRBJ2-3, is GAGVSQSPRYKVAKRGQDVALRCDPISGHVSLFWYQQALGQGPEFLTYFQNEAQLDKSGLPSDRFFAERPEGSVSTLKIQRTQQEDSAVYLCASSHTETVFRTDTQYFGPGTRLTVL.

In its sample, this clonotype was seen a few times. The CDR3 region has the DNA TGTGCCAGCAGGATCGACAGCGCTGGAAACACCATATATTTT. Encoded protein: CASRIDSAGNTIYF. The gene calls are TRBV2 and TRBJ1-3, with D possibly matching TRBD1 (5 bases). V dropped 6 bases and J dropped 2 bases, with 11 bases sitting between them. The CDR3 has 14 residues. Germline values: CDR1 SNHLY, CDR2 FYNNEI.